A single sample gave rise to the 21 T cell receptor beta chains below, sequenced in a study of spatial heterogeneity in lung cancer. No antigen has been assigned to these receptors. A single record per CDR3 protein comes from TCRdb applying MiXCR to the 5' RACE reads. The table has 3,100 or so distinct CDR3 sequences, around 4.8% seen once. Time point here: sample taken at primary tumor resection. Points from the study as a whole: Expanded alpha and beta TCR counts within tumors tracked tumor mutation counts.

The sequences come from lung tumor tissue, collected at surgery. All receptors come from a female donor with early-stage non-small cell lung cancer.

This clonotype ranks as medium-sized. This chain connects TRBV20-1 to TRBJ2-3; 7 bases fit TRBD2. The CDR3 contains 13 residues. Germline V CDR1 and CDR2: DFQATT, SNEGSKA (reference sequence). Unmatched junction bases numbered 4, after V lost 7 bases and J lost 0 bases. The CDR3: CSEGRGSTDTQYF. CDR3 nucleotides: TGCAGTGAGGGGCGGGGGAGCACAGATACGCAGTATTTT.

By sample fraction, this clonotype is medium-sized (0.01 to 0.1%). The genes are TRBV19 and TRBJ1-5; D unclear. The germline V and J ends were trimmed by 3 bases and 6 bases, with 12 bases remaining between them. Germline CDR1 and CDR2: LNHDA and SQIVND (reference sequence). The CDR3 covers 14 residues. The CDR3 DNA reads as TGTGCCAGTAGTATGTTCACAAACGGTCAGCCCCAGCATTTT. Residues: CASSMFTNGQPQHF. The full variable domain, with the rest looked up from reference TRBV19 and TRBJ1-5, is DGGITQSPKYLFRKEGQNVTLSCEQNLNHDAMYWYRQDPGQGLRLIYYSQIVNDFQKGDIAEGYSVSREKKESFPLTVTSAQKNPTAFYLCASSMFTNGQPQHFGDGTRLSIL.

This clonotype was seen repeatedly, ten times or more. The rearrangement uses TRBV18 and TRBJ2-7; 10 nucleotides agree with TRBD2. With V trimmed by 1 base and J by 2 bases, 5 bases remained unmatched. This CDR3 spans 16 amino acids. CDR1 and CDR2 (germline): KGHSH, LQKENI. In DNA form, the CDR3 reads TGTGCCAGCTCACCACTGCAGCGGGGGGGCGCCTACGAGCAGTACTTC. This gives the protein CASSPLQRGGAYEQYF.

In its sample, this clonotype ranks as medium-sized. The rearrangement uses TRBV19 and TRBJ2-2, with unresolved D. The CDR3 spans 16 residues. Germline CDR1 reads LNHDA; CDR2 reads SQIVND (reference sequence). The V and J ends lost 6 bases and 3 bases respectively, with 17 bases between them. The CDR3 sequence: CASRDMVRGDTGELFF. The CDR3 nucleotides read TGTGCCAGTAGGGATATGGTCCGTGGTGACACCGGGGAGCTGTTTTTT.

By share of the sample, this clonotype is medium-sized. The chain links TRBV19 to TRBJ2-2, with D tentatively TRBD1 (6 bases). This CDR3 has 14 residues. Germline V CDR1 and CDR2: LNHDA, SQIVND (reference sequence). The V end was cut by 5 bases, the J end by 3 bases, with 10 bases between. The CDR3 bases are TGTGCCAGTAGTTTTCAGGGGTACACCGGGGAGCTGTTTTTT. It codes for CASSFQGYTGELFF.

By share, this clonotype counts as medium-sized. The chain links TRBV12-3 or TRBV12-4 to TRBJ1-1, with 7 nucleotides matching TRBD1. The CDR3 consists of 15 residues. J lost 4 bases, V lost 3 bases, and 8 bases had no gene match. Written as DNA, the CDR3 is TGTGCCAGCAGTTTCGATACAGGGGTGGGCACTGAAGCTTTCTTT. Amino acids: CASSFDTGVGTEAFF.

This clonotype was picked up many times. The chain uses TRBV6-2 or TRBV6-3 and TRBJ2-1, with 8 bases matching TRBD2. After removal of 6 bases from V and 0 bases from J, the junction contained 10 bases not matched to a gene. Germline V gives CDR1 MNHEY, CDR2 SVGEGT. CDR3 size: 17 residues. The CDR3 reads CASSLLGLASSYNEQFF. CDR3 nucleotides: TGTGCCAGCAGCCTACTCGGACTAGCCAGCTCCTACAATGAGCAGTTCTTC.

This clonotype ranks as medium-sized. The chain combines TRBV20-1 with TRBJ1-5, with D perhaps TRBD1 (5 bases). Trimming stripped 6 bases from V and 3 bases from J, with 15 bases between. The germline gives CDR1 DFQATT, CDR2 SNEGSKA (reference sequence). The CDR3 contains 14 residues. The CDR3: CSALRELHNQPQHF. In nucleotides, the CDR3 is TGCAGTGCCCTCAGGGAGTTACACAATCAGCCCCAGCATTTT.

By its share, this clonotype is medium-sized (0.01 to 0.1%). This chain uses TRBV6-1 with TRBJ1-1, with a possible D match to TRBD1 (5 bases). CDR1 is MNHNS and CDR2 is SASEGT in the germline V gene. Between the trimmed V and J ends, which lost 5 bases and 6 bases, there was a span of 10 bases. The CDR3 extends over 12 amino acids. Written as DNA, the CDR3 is TGTGCCAGCAGTTATCGGGACTCTGAAGCTTTCTTT. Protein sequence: CASSYRDSEAFF.

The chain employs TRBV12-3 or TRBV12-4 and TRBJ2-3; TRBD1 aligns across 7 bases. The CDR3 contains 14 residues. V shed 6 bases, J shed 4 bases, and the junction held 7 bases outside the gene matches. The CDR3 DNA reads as TGTGCCAGCAGCCGGGACAGTCGCGCAGATACGCAGTATTTT. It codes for CASSRDSRADTQYF.

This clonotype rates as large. The CDR3 sequence is CASSQSRRVLSYEQYF. The CDR3, as DNA: TGCGCCAGCAGTCAATCAAGGAGGGTTCTTTCCTACGAGCAGTACTTC. The J gene is TRBJ2-7, the V gene TRBV23-1, with a tentative D call TRBD2 (6 bases). Being an ORF, TRBV23-1 has a function that is uncertain. This CDR3 has 16 residues. V lost 0 bases, J lost 1 base, and 13 bases lay in between.

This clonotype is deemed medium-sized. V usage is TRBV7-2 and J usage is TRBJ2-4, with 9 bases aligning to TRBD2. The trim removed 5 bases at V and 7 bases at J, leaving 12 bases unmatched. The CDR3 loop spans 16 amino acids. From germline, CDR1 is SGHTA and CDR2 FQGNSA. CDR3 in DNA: TGTGCCAGCAGCCCCGCCAGCGGGGGGCATTATAACATTCAGTACTTC. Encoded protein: CASSPASGGHYNIQYF.

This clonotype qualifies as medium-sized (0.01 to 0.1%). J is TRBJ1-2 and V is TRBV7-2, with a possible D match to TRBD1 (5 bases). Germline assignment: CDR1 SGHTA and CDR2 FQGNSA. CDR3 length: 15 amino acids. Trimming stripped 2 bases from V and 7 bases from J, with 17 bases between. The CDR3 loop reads CASSLFRVPIRGYTF. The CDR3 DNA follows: TGTGCCAGCAGCTTATTCAGGGTCCCTATTCGTGGCTACACCTTC.

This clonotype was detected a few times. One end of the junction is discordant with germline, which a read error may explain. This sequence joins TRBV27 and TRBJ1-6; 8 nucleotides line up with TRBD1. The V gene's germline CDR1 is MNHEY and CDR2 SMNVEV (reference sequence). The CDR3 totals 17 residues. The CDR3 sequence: CASSFGQGATYNAPLHF. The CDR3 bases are TGTGCCAGCAGTTTTGGGCAGGGGGCCACCTATAATGCACCCCTCCACTTT.

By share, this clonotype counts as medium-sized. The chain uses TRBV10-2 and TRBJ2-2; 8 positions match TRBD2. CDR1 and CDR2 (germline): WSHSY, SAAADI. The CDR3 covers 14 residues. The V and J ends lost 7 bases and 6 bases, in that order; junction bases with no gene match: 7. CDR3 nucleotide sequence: TGCGCCAGCAAAGGGACTAGGAGGTCCGGGGAGCTGTTTTTT. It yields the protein CASKGTRRSGELFF.

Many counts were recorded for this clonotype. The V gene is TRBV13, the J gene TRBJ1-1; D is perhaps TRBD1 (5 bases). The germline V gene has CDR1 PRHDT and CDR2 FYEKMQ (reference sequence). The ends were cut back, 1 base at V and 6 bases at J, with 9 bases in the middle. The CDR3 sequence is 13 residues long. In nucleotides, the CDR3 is TGTGCCAGCAGCTTAGAGGGGACGCCTGAAGCTTTCTTT. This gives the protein CASSLEGTPEAFF.

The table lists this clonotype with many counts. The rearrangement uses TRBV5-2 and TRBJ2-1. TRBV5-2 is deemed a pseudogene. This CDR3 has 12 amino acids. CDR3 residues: CASSLKDNEQFF. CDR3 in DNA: TGTGCCAGCAGCTTGAAGGACAATGAGCAGTTCTTC.

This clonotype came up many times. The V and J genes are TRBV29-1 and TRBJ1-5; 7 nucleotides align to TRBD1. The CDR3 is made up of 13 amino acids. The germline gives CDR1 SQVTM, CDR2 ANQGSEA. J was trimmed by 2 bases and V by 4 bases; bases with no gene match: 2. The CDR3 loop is CSVGGTGNQPQHF. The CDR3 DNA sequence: TGCAGCGTTGGGGGGACAGGCAATCAGCCCCAGCATTTT.

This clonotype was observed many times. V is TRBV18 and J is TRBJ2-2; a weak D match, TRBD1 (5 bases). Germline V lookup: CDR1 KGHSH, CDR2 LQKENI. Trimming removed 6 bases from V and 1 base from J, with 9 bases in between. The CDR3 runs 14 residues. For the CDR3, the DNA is TGTGCCAGCTCTCCAGGGCTGAACACCGGGGAGCTGTTTTTT. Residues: CASSPGLNTGELFF.

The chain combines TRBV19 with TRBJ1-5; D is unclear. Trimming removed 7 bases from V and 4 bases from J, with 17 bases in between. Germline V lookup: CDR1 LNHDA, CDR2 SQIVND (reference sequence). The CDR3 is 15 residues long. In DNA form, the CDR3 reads TGTGCCAGTACCCTTTGGGGAATGGGAAATCAGCCCCAGCATTTT. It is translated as CASTLWGMGNQPQHF.

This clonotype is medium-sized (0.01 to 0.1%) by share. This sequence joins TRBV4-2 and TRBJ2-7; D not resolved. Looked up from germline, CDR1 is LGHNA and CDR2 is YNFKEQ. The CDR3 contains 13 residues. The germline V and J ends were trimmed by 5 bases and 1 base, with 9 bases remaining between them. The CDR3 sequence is CASSSRRSYEQYF. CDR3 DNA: TGTGCCAGCAGCTCTAGACGGTCCTACGAGCAGTACTTC.